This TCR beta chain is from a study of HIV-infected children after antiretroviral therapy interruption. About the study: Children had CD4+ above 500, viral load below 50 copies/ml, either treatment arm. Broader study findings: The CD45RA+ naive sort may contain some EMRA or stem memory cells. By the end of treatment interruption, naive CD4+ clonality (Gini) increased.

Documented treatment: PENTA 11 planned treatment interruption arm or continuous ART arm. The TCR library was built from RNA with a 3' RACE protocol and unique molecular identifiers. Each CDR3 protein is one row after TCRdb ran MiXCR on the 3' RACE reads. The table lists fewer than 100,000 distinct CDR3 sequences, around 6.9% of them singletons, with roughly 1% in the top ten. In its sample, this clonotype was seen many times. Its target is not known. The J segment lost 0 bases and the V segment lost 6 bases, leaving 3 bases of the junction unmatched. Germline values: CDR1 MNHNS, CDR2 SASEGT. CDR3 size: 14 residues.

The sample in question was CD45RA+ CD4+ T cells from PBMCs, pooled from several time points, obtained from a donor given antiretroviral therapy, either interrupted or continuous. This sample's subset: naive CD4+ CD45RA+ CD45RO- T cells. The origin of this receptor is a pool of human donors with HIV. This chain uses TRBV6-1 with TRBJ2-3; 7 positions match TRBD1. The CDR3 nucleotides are TGTGCCAGCAGCCACAGGGGCAGCACAGATACGCAGTATTTT. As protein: CASSHRGSTDTQYF.